This T cell receptor (beta chain) was recovered during a study of blood T cell repertoires in COVID-19. About the study: The United States, Italy and Spain supplied acute and convalescent COVID-19 samples. T cells, B-cell-depleted T cells, or PBMCs supplied cDNA or gDNA.

The Seattle patients joined while their infection was active and were tracked longitudinally afterward. In the original processing: Reference gene primer amplification gave nucleated cell count estimates. Sequencing was performed with immunoSEQ multiplex PCR; in TCRdb, only in-frame clones are kept and a portion is missing. The D gene and trimming were derived from the DNA, and the V and J assignments and clone size from that table. The sample lists 410,000 or so clones; around 91% were seen once. J lost 7 bases, V lost 5 bases, and 10 bases had no gene match. The length of the CDR3 is 16 residues. CDR1 and CDR2 from the germline V gene are MDHEN and SYDVKM.

J is TRBJ1-6 and V is TRBV28; 8 bases align to TRBD1. Material for sequencing was peripheral blood. This sequence was found in a woman between 35 and 50 years old with COVID-19, enrolled during active disease. CDR3 loop: CASSGGTGGRNSPLHF. The CDR3 bases are TGTGCCAGCAGTGGCGGGACAGGAGGAAGAAATTCACCCCTCCACTTT.